The subject of this entry is one T cell receptor (beta chain). CDR1 is LGHDT, CDR2 YNNKEL, per germline (reference sequence). Between the trimmed V and J ends, which lost 2 bases and 5 bases, there was a span of 7 bases. CDR3 length: 13 amino acids. The data belong to a study of control samples from healthy donors and cancer patients. Clones were read by immunoSEQ multiplex PCR, and TCRdb kept only the in-frame ones, dropping some. This table has approximately 190,000 clones, 91% appearing once. This TCR came from a young man in good health. The rearrangement uses TRBV3-1 (or the pseudogene TRBV3-2) and TRBJ1-5, with D uncertain. Input material: blood. CDR3 sequence (DNA): TGTGCCAGCAGCCAATCTCTGGATCAGCCCCAGCATTTT. As protein: CASSQSLDQPQHF.